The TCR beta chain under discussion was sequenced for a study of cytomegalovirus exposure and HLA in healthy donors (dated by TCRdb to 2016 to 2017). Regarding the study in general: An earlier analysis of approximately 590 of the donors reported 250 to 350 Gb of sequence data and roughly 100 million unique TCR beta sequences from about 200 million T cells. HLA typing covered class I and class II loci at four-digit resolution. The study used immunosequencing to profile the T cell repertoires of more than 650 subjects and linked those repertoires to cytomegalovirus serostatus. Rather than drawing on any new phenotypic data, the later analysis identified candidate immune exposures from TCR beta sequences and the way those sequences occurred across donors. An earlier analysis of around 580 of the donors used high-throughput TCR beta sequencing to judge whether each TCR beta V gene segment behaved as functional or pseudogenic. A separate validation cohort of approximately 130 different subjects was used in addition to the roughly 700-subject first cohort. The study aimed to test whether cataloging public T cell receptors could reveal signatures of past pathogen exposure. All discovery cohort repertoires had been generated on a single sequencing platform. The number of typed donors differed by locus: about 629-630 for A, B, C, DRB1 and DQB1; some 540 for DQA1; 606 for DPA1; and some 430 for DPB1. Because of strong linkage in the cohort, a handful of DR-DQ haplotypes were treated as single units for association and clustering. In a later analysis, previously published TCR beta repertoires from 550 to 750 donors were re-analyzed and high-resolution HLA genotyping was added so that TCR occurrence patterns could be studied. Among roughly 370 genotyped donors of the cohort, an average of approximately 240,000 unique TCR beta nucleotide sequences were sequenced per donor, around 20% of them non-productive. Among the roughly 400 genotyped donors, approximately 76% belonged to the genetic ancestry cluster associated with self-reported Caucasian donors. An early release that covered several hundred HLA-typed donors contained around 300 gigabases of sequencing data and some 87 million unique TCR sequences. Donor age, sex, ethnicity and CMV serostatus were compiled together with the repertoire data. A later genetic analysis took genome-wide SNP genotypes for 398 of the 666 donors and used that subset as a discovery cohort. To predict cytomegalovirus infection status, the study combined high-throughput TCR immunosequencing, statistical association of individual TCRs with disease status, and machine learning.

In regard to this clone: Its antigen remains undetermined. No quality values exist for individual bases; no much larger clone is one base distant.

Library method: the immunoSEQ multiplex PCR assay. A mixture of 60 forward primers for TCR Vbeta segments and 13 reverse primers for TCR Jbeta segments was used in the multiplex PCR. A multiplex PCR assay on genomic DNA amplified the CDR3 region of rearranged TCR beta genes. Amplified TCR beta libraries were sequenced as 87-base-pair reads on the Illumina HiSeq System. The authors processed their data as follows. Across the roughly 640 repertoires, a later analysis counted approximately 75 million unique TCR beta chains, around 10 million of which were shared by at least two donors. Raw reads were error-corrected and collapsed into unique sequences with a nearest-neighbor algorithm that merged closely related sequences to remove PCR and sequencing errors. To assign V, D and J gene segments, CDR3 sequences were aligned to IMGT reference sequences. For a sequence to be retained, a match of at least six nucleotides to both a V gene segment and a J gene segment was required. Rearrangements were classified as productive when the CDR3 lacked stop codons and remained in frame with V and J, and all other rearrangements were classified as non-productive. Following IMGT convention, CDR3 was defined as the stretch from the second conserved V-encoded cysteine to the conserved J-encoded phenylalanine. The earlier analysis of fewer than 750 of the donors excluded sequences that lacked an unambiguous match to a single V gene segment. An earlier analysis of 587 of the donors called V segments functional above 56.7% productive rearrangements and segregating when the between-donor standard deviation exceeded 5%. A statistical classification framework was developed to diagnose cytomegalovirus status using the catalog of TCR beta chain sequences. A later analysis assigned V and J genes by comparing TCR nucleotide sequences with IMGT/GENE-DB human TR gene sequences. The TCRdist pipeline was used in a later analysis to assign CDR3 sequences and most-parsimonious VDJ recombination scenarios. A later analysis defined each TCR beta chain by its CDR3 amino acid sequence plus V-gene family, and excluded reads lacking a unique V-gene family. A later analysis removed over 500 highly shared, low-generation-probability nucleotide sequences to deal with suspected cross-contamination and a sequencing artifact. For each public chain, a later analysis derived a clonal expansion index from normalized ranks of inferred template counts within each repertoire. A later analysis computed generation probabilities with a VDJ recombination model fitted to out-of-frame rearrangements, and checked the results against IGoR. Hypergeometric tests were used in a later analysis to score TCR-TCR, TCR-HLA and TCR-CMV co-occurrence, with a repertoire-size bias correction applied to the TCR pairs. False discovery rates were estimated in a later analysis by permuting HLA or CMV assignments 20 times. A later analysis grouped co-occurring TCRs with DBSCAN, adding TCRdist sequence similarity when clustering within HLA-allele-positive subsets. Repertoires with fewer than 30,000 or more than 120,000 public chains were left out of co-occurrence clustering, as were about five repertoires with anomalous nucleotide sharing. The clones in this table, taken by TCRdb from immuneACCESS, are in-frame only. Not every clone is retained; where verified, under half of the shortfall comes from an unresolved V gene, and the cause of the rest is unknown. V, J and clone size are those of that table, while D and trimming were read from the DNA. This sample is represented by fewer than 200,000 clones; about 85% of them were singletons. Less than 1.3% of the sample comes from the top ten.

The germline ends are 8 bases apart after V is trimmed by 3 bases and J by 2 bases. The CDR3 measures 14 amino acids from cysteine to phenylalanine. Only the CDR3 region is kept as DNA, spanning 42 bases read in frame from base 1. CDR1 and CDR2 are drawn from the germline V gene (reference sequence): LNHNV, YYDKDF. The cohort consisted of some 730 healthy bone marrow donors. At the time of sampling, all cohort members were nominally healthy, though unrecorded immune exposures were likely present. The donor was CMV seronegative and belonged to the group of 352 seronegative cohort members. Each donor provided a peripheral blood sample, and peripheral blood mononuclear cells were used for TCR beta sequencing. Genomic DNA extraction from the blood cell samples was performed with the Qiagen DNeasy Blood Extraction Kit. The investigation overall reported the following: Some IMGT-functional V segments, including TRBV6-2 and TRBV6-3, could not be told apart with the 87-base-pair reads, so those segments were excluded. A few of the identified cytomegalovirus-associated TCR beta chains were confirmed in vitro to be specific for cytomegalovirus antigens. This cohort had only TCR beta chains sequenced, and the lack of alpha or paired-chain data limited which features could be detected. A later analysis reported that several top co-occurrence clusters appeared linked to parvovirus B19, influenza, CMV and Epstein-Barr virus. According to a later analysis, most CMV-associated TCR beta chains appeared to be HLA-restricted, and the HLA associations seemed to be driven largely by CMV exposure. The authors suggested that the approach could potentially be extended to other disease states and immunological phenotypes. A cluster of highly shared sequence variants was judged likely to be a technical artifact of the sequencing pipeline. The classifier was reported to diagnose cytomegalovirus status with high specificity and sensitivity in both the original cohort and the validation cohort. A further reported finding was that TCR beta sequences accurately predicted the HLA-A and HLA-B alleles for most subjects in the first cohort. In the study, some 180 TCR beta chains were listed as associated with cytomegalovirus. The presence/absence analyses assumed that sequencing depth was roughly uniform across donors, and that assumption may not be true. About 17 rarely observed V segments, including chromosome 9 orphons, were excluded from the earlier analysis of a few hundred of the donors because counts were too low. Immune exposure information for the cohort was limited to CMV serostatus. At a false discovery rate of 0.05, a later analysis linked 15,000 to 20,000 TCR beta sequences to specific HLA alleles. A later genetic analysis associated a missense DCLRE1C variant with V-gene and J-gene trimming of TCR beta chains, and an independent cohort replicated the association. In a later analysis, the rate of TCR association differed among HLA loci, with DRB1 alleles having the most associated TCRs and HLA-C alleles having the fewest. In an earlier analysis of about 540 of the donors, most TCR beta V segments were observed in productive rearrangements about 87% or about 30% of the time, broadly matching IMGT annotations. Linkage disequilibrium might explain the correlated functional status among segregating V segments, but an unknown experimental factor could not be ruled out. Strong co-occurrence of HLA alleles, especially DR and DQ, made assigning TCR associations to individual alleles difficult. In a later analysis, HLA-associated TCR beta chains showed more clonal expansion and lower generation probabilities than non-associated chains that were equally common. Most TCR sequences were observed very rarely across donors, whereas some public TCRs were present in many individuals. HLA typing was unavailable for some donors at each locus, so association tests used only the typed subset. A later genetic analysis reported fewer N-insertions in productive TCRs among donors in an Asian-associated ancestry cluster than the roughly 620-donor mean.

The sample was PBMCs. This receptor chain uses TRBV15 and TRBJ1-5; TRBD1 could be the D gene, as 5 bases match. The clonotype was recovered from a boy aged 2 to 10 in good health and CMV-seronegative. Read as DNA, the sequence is TGTGCCACCAGCAGGGGGGGAGGCAATCAGCCCCAGCATTTT. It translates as CATSRGGGNQPQHF.